This TCR beta chain stems from a study of technical replicates of blood from a few donors. The table came from immunoSEQ multiplex PCR; TCRdb's copy has only in-frame clones and leaves some out. The data show around 62,000 clones, 95% to 98% seen once. The material sequenced was T cells isolated from PBMCs. The TCR sequence derives from a human donor in good health.

The CDR3 DNA is TGTGCCAGCAGCTTAGGTCCCCCGGGACTAGCGGATAGCACAGATACGCAGTATTTT. Amino acid sequence: CASSLGPPGLADSTDTQYF. The chain uses TRBV7-3 and TRBJ2-3, with 11 positions matching TRBD2. Trimming cost V 2 bases and J 0 bases; bases outside gene matches: 10. CDR3 length: 19 amino acids. Germline CDR1 SGHTA, CDR2 FQGTGA.